This TCR beta chain is from a study of T cell responses to AZD1222 COVID-19 vaccine. Whole-study context: Some second doses came at about 4 weeks and others at about 12 weeks; these were pooled. Whole-study results and caveats: The study found vaccine-associated CD4 TCRs spanning spike, dominant at 160-218 and 743-854. None of the repertoires were sampled until the peak T cell response had passed. Spike-specific TCR breadth and depth rose after two AZD1222 doses.

Details on this clone: Its antigen remains unknown. The same CDR3 can be traced to other DNA sequences in this sample.

Method: immunoSEQ multiplex PCR; TCRdb's copy keeps in-frame clones and lacks some. The sample lists under 150,000 clones; approximately 94% were seen once. This CDR3 is built from 12 residues. Trimming pared 6 bases from V and 2 bases from J, leaving 7 bases between. Germline V gene lookup returns CDR1 MDHEN and CDR2 SYDVKM. V gene TRBV28 combines with J gene TRBJ1-2, with D possibly matching TRBD1 (5 bases). This clonotype originated in an adult in good health. The material was peripheral blood, obtained on day 0 of AZD1222 vaccination. CDR3 in amino acids: CASSRQNYGYTF. The CDR3 DNA is TGTGCCAGCAGCAGACAGAACTATGGCTACACCTTC.